This TCR beta chain is from a study of shared clonotypes between healthy human individuals. Study information: The study drew on a couple of women and a few men aged 18 to 49 as donors.

Germline V gene lookup returns CDR1 SGDLS and CDR2 YYNGEE. The CDR3 spans 18 residues. V lost 4 bases, J lost 0 bases, and 21 bases lay in between. Study-wide results and caveats: Researchers sampled blood only, noting tissue repertoires likely differ. Sorted-subset sequencing, rarefaction showed, was incomplete despite large depth.

In the case of this clone: Antigen: not known.

Profiling relied on immunoSEQ multiplex PCR, and the TCRdb table lists in-frame clones only, not all of them. The sample contains about a million clones, more than 75% of which appear only once. The origin of this receptor is a man younger than 35 in good health. The chain is built from TRBV9 and TRBJ2-3; D might be TRBD1 (6 bases). Sequencing was done on a sample of memory CD4+ T cells sorted from blood. As for subset: CD45RA-negative fraction. The CDR3 DNA reads TGTGCCAGCAGCCCACGGTCCCGGGACATTCCCAGCACAGATACGCAGTATTTT. This encodes CASSPRSRDIPSTDTQYF.